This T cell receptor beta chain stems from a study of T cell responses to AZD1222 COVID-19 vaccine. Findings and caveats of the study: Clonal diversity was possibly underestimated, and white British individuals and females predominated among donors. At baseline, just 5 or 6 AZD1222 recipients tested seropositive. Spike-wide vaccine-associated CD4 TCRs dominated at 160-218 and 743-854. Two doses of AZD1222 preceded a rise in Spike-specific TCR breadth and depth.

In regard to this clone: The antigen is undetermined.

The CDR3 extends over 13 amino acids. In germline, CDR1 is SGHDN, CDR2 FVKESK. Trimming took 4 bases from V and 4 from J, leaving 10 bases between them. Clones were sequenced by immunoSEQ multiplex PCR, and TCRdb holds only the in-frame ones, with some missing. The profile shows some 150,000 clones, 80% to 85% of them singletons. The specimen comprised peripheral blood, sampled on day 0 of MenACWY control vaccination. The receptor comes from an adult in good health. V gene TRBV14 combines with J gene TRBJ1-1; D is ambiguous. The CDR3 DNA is TGTGCCAGCAGCCGAGGAGTGAGCACTGAAGCTTTCTTT. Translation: CASSRGVSTEAFF.